The 2 T cell receptor beta chains reported below all come from one sample, sequenced in a study of CD8 T cells in ankylosing spondylitis. TCRdb used MiXCR to reprocess the 5' RACE reads, holding one entry per CDR3 protein. The data show 200,000 or so distinct CDR3 sequences, over 10% seen once. Material for sequencing was blood, either unsorted or a sorted T cell fraction (not recorded which). These receptors were collected from a female donor with ankylosing spondylitis or in good health (not recorded which).

Only a few counts were recorded for this clonotype. The rearrangement joins TRBV12-3 or TRBV12-4 to TRBJ1-4; D is possibly TRBD1 (6 bases). The germline V and J ends were trimmed by 5 bases and 5 bases, with 15 bases remaining between them. CDR3 size: 15 residues. In DNA form, the CDR3 reads TGTGCCAGCAGTCCCGGGACACTGGTCAATGAAAAACTGTTTTTT. This encodes CASSPGTLVNEKLFF.

Many counts were recorded for this clonotype. The V and J genes are TRBV12-3 or TRBV12-4 and TRBJ1-4; perhaps TRBD1 as D (5 bases). V was trimmed by 5 bases and J by 0 bases, leaving 13 bases between them. The CDR3 sequence is 16 residues long. The CDR3 loop is CASSPRGVTTNEKLFF. The DNA for the CDR3 is TGTGCCAGCAGTCCCCGGGGGGTCACAACTAATGAAAAACTGTTTTTT.